Each of the 17 T cell receptor beta chains below was sequenced from the same sample in a study of cytomegalovirus exposure and HLA in healthy donors. The PCR had 60 Vbeta and 13 Jbeta primers. The method was immunoSEQ multiplex PCR; TCRdb's version includes in-frame clones alone and lacks a portion of them. The data show approximately 180,000 clones, around 79% seen once. The material sequenced was PBMCs. Receptors were obtained from a woman aged 50 to 60 in good health and CMV-seronegative.

The chain has TRBV12-5 and TRBJ2-5, with D tentatively TRBD2 (5 bases). The CDR3 is 13 residues long. Germline V gene data show CDR1 as LGHNT and CDR2 as FRNRAP. V lost 3 bases and J lost 5, with 10 bases in between. CDR3 loop: CASGFGVQETQYF. The CDR3 nucleotides are TGTGCTAGTGGTTTCGGGGTTCAGGAGACCCAGTACTTC.

This chain uses TRBV27 with TRBJ1-3, with D perhaps matching TRBD1 (5 bases). The CDR3 runs 16 residues. Germline V gives CDR1 MNHEY, CDR2 SMNVEV (reference sequence). The V end lost 5 bases, the J end lost 4 bases, and 18 bases lay between the germline ends. CDR3 amino acids: CASSLTGLQKGNTIYF. The CDR3 DNA sequence: TGTGCCAGCAGTCTTACGGGACTCCAGAAAGGAAACACCATATATTTT.

The genes are TRBV4-1 and TRBJ1-5, with TRBD1 as a possible D gene (6 bases). CDR1 MGHRA and CDR2 YSYEKL come from the germline V gene. V lost 0 bases and J 7 bases, leaving 13 bases between the germline ends. The CDR3 consists of 15 residues. The CDR3 spells CASSQDRGGGQPQHF. The CDR3 bases are TGCGCCAGCAGCCAAGACAGAGGGGGTGGGCAGCCCCAGCATTTT.

The J gene is TRBJ2-5, the V gene TRBV7-9; 9 positions agree with TRBD1. CDR1 is SEHNR and CDR2 is FQNEAQ in the germline V gene (reference sequence). The CDR3 is made up of 16 amino acids. V lost 4 bases and J lost 3; bases outside the gene matches: 9. The CDR3 DNA reads as TGTGCCAGCAGCTCCTTGGGACAGGGCGGGGAAGAGACCCAGTACTTC. Its protein product is CASSSLGQGGEETQYF.

J is TRBJ2-3 and V is TRBV19; 7 bases are shared with TRBD2. Looked up from germline, CDR1 is LNHDA and CDR2 is SQIVND (reference sequence). Losses at the gene ends were 5 bases for V and 1 base for J; bases not matched to a gene: 9. The CDR3 contains 16 residues. The CDR3 loop is CASSPAGLLGTDTQYF. The CDR3 DNA reads TGTGCCAGTAGTCCCGCGGGACTATTAGGCACAGATACGCAGTATTTT.

The chain is built from TRBV29-1 and TRBJ1-2, with TRBD1 identical over 8 bases. The V gene end was trimmed by 6 bases and the J gene end by 0 bases; junction bases not matched to a gene: 3. Germline CDR1 is SQVTM and CDR2 is ANQGSEA. The CDR3 length is 13 residues. The CDR3 bases are TGCAGCGTCCAGACAGGGGCTAACTATGGCTACACCTTC. Its protein is CSVQTGANYGYTF.

The chain couples TRBV4-3 to TRBJ1-6, with a tentative D call TRBD1 (5 bases). Trimming took off 4 bases at V and 9 bases at J, with 19 bases between the two ends. Germline V gene data show CDR1 as LGHNA and CDR2 as YSLEER. There are 16 residues in the CDR3. The CDR3 loop reads CASSLGLYKSGSPLHF. The CDR3 DNA reads as TGCGCCAGCAGCCTGGGACTTTACAAATCCGGTTCACCCCTCCACTTT.

The sample holds one count of this clone. The rearrangement uses TRBV7-6 and TRBJ1-2; D not resolved. This CDR3 comprises 14 residues. V shed 5 bases and J shed 8 bases, with 18 bases lying between them. Germline assignment: CDR1 SGHVS and CDR2 FNYEAQ. The CDR3 is CASSLGRGAGGYTF. Here the CDR3 DNA reads TGTGCCAGCAGCCTCGGACGGGGAGCAGGAGGCTACACCTTC. Full variable domain (missing parts from reference TRBV7-6 and TRBJ1-2): GAGVSQSPRYKVTKRGQDVALRCDPISGHVSLYWYRQALGQGPEFLTYFNYEAQQDKSGLPNDRFSAERPEGSISTLTIQRTEQRDSAMYRCASSLGRGAGGYTFGSGTRLTVV.

J is TRBJ2-7 and V is TRBV7-3; 10 bases agree with TRBD1. V was pared by 5 bases and J by 5 bases, with 3 bases of the junction left unmatched. This CDR3 comprises 13 residues. Germline lookup yields CDR1 SGHTA and CDR2 FQGTGA. The CDR3 reads CASSGQGGDEQYF. DNA of the CDR3: TGTGCCAGCAGCGGACAGGGGGGAGACGAGCAGTACTTC.

This clone was seen once. The gene calls are TRBV6-5 and TRBJ2-5; 10 nucleotides line up with TRBD2. The better agreement between TRBJ2-7 and the DNA end casts doubt on the J call. CDR3 size: 15 residues. Germline V gene sequence: CDR1 MNHEY, CDR2 SVGAGI. For the CDR3, the DNA is TGTGCCAGCAGTATCGGGACTAGCGCGCCTTACGAGCAGTACTTC. Translating gives CASSIGTSAPYEQYF.

V and J are TRBV7-2 and TRBJ2-1, with D possibly matching TRBD1 (6 bases). This CDR3 is 15 amino acids long. The V end lost 6 bases, the J end lost 4 bases, and 16 bases lay between the germline ends. CDR1 and CDR2 (germline): SGHTA, FQGNSA. The CDR3 sequence: CASSRSGGHYNEQFF. The CDR3 DNA reads as TGTGCCAGCAGTCGGAGTGGGGGCCATTACAATGAGCAGTTCTTC.

The chain couples TRBV27 to TRBJ1-4, with TRBD1 matching 8 bases. Germline lookup yields CDR1 MNHEY and CDR2 SMNVEV (reference sequence). The CDR3 covers 16 residues. Losses at the gene ends were 7 bases for V and 6 bases for J; bases not matched to a gene: 13. CDR3 in DNA: TGTGCCAGCACCGAAATTTGGACAGGGAATGATGAAAAACTGTTTTTT. Amino acids: CASTEIWTGNDEKLFF. The full variable domain, completed using reference TRBV27 and TRBJ1-4, is EAQVTQNPRYLITVTGKKLTVTCSQNMNHEYMSWYRQDPGLGLRQIYYSMNVEVTDKGDVPEGYKVSRKEKRNFPLILESPSPNQTSLYFCASTEIWTGNDEKLFFGSGTQLSVL.

The V and J genes are TRBV7-8 and TRBJ1-2; unclear D gene. Looked up from germline, CDR1 is SGHVS and CDR2 is FQNEAQ. Trimming left V 5 bases short and J 8 bases short, with 15 bases between. The CDR3 has 13 residues. CDR3 DNA: TGTGCCAGCAGCCCTTCGGAGGGCAGGGGCTACACCTTC. Translated: CASSPSEGRGYTF.

This clone was picked up a small number of times. The V and J genes are TRBV19 and TRBJ1-2, with 9 bases that match TRBD1. The CDR3 runs to 18 residues. CDR1 and CDR2 from the germline V gene are LNHDA and SQIVND (reference sequence). The junction had 14 bases not matched to a gene; V was cut back by 4 bases and J by 2 bases. The CDR3 sequence: CASSSVDRGPSRNYGYTF. The CDR3 DNA reads TGTGCCAGTAGTAGCGTGGACAGGGGACCGTCTAGGAACTATGGCTACACCTTC.

This sequence joins TRBV25-1 and TRBJ2-5; TRBD2 agrees at 7 bases. Germline CDR1 MGHDK, CDR2 SYGVNS. The CDR3 is 18 amino acids. V lost 6 bases to trimming and J lost 2 bases; unmatched junction nucleotides: 18. CDR3 amino acids: CASSPGQWSSGYQETQYF. CDR3 nucleotides: TGTGCCAGCAGCCCAGGGCAGTGGTCTAGCGGATATCAAGAGACCCAGTACTTC.

This rearrangement joins TRBV4-3 to TRBJ1-2, with unresolved D. Germline V gene data show CDR1 as LGHNA and CDR2 as YSLEER. Trimming shortened V by 4 bases and J by 11 bases, and 29 bases separated the two germline ends. This CDR3 contains 17 residues. The CDR3 reads CASSPTHPDRRTGRYTF. The CDR3 bases are TGCGCCAGCAGCCCTACACATCCGGACCGAAGAACTGGGAGGTACACCTTC.

The CDR3 nucleotides are TGTGCCAGCAGTACTCCTCGGGACTCTGGTCAGCCCCAGCATTTT. Translated: CASSTPRDSGQPQHF. The gene calls are TRBV6-6 and TRBJ1-5, with D maybe TRBD1 (5 bases). CDR3 length: 15 residues. With 5 bases removed from V and 6 bases from J, the gap between germline ends came to 17 bases. Germline V CDR1 and CDR2: MNHNY, SVGAGI (reference sequence).